This TCR beta chain is from a study of cytomegalovirus exposure and HLA in healthy donors. Study-wide results and limits: The study dropped some indistinguishable V segments, TRBV6-2 and TRBV6-3 among them. It was reported that the classifier diagnosed cytomegalovirus status with high specificity and sensitivity in both the original and validation cohorts.

As to this clone: The antigen is undetermined.

The CDR3 spans 14 residues. V lost 2 bases and J lost 5, with 9 bases in between. The germline CDR1 and CDR2 sequences are MNHEY and SMNVEV (reference sequence). Healthy donors of bone marrow made up the group. The PCR was carried out with 60 Vbeta primers and 13 Jbeta primers. The protocol was immunoSEQ multiplex PCR, while the TCRdb copy is restricted to in-frame clones and leaves out a portion. The table shows 150,000 to 200,000 clones, with 82% occurring only once. Sequencing used PBMCs. This rearrangement joins TRBV27 to TRBJ1-4; D is uncertain. The source is a middle-aged man in good health and CMV-seronegative. The DNA for the CDR3 is TGTGCCAGCAGTTTAGCTGCGCCAAATGAAAAACTGTTTTTT. Residues: CASSLAAPNEKLFF.